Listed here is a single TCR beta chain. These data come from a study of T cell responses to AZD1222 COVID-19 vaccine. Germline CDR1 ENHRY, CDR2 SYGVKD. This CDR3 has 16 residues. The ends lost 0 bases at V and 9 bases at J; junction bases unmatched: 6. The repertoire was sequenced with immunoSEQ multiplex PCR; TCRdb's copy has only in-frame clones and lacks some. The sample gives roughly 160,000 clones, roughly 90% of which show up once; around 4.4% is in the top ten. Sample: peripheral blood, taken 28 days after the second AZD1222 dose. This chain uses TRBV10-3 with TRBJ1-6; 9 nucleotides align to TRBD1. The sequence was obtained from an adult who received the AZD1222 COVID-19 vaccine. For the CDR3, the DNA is TGTGCCATCAGTGAGTCGCAGACAGGGGGGAGTTCACCCCTCCACTTT. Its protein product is CAISESQTGGSSPLHF.